The clone carrying this T cell receptor beta chain was observed many times. Its antigen is unidentified. Each ophthalmopathy patient scored at least 3 on the Clinical Activity Score and at least 4 on NOSPECS grade, with duration under 3 months. Clinical symptoms, serum thyroxine, TRAb, thyroid ultrasound and orbital computed tomography established diagnosis. The sample originates from a study of T cells in Graves' hyperthyroidism and ophthalmopathy. Amplification yielded TCR beta CDR3 regions, with RNA transcripts as the source. The TCR CDR3 first-round RT-PCR relied on the HTBI primer set. MiXCR was run by TCRdb on the multiplex PCR reads, yielding one entry per CDR3 protein. The data contain fewer than 500,000 distinct CDR3 sequences, about 14% of them singletons. Study conclusions and caveats: A median roughly six months before onset, the model predicted ophthalmopathy.

V lost 5 bases to trimming and J lost 2 bases; unmatched junction nucleotides: 3. The CDR3 loop spans 14 amino acids. The germline V gene has CDR1 SGHAT and CDR2 FQNNGV. The chain is built from TRBV11-2 and TRBJ1-5; 7 nucleotides match TRBD1. Source material: blood. The receptor was derived from a man aged 18 to 30 with Graves' ophthalmopathy. DNA of the CDR3: TGTGCCAGCAGCGCCGACAGGGGCAATCAGCCCCAGCATTTT. Protein sequence: CASSADRGNQPQHF.